The 21 T cell receptor beta chains presented below share a single source sample, sequenced in a study of T cell responses to AZD1222 COVID-19 vaccine. Data came from immunoSEQ multiplex PCR; TCRdb stores just in-frame clones and leaves some out. The table includes about 130,000 clones, around four fifths detected once. This sample comprised peripheral blood, obtained on day 0 of AZD1222 vaccination. The receptors stem from an adult in good health.

The CDR3 sequence: CASSIQGNNSPLHF. CDR3 sequence (DNA): TGTGCCAGTAGTATACAAGGGAATAATTCACCCCTCCACTTT. This chain joins TRBV19 and TRBJ1-6; D ambiguous. V shed 2 bases and J shed 5 bases, with 7 bases lying between them. The CDR3 has 14 residues. Germline V gene lookup returns CDR1 LNHDA and CDR2 SQIVND (reference sequence).

V gene TRBV28 combines with J gene TRBJ1-2; possibly TRBD1 for D (5 bases). This CDR3 spans 13 amino acids. The germline CDR1 and CDR2 sequences are MDHEN and SYDVKM. V lost 6 bases to trimming and J lost 4 bases, with 12 bases between them. The CDR3 region has the DNA TGTGCCAGCAGAAGGGACCGCCGCTATGGCTACACCTTC. Translation: CASRRDRRYGYTF.

The chain has TRBV27 and TRBJ1-1; a possible D gene is TRBD1 (6 bases). The CDR3 consists of 13 residues. Germline lookup yields CDR1 MNHEY and CDR2 SMNVEV (reference sequence). The germline V and J ends were trimmed by 2 bases and 3 bases, with 7 bases remaining between them. The CDR3 coding sequence is TGTGCCAGCAGTTTAAAGGGGGACACTGAAGCTTTCTTT. This gives the protein CASSLKGDTEAFF.

The chain couples TRBV5-4 to TRBJ1-3, with no clear D. Germline lookup yields CDR1 SGHNT and CDR2 YYREEE (reference sequence). Trimming stripped 2 bases from V and 0 bases from J, with 9 bases between. This CDR3 region has 15 residues. DNA of the CDR3: TGTGCCAGCAGCTTTGACCCAAGCTCTGGAAACACCATATATTTT. Its protein product is CASSFDPSSGNTIYF.

A single count supports this clone. This chain joins TRBV4-1 and TRBJ1-3; TRBD1 might be the D (6 bases). The CDR3 covers 16 residues. Germline assignment: CDR1 MGHRA and CDR2 YSYEKL. Between the trimmed V and J ends, which lost 0 bases and 2 bases, there was a span of 11 bases. CDR3 loop: CASSQDQGGAGNTIYF. In nucleotides, the CDR3 is TGCGCCAGCAGCCAAGATCAAGGGGGTGCTGGAAACACCATATATTTT.

The chain uses TRBV30 and TRBJ1-5; D is undetermined. CDR1 GTSNPN and CDR2 SVGIG come from the germline V gene (reference sequence). This CDR3 has 12 amino acids. With 2 bases removed from V and 6 bases from J, the gap between germline ends came to 8 bases. The CDR3 nucleotides read TGTGCCTGGAGTTCCGGGGTTCAGCCCCAGCATTTT. As protein: CAWSSGVQPQHF.

J is TRBJ1-2 and V is TRBV18, with 8 bases fitting TRBD1. This CDR3 spans 16 amino acids. CDR1 and CDR2 (germline): KGHSH, LQKENI. V gave up 3 bases and J gave up 4 bases; unmatched junction bases: 10. The CDR3 sequence is CASSPEQGVILYGYTF. The CDR3 region has the DNA TGTGCCAGCTCACCCGAACAGGGGGTGATCCTCTATGGCTACACCTTC.

The chain carries TRBV7-9 and TRBJ2-4, with D maybe TRBD2 (6 bases). V was cut by 4 bases and J by 9 bases, with 13 bases left in between. CDR1 and CDR2 from the germline V gene are SEHNR and FQNEAQ (reference sequence). This CDR3 spans 13 amino acids. The CDR3 DNA is TGTGCCAGCAGCTACTCGGGAGTGGGCATTCAGTACTTC. This encodes CASSYSGVGIQYF.

The chain couples TRBV19 to TRBJ1-2; D may be TRBD1 (6 bases). V lost 7 bases, J lost 3 bases, and 18 bases lay in between. Germline CDR1 is LNHDA and CDR2 is SQIVND (reference sequence). This CDR3 contains 15 residues. The DNA for the CDR3 is TGTGCCAGTAAGTTCGCGGGGGCGAAGGACTATGGCTACACCTTC. Residues: CASKFAGAKDYGYTF. Complete variable domain (other parts from reference TRBV19 and TRBJ1-2): DGGITQSPKYLFRKEGQNVTLSCEQNLNHDAMYWYRQDPGQGLRLIYYSQIVNDFQKGDIAEGYSVSREKKESFPLTVTSAQKNPTAFYLCASKFAGAKDYGYTFGSGTRLTVV.

The rearrangement links TRBV2 to TRBJ1-6; unclear D gene. Trimming removed 3 bases from V and 4 bases from J, with 7 bases in between. Germline assignment: CDR1 SNHLY and CDR2 FYNNEI. This CDR3 has 14 residues. The CDR3, as DNA: TGTGCCAGCAGTGATTTACGGTATAATTCACCCCTCCACTTT. Translating it yields CASSDLRYNSPLHF.

The chain links TRBV9 to TRBJ2-3; 8 bases match TRBD2. From germline, CDR1 is SGDLS and CDR2 YYNGEE. The CDR3 extends over 19 amino acids. V lost 0 bases, J lost 1 base, and 13 bases stayed unmatched. The CDR3 spells CASSVEAPFGGARTDTQYF. CDR3 coding DNA: TGTGCCAGCAGCGTAGAGGCCCCGTTCGGGGGGGCGCGCACAGATACGCAGTATTTT.

This clone was observed a single time. The V and J genes are TRBV30 and TRBJ1-1; TRBD1 aligns across 8 bases. The CDR3 covers 13 residues. The J segment lost 2 bases and the V segment lost 5 bases, leaving 4 bases of the junction unmatched. The V gene's germline CDR1 is GTSNPN and CDR2 SVGIG (reference sequence). The CDR3 bases are TGTGCCTGGGGGACAGGCCATAACACTGAAGCTTTCTTT. This encodes CAWGTGHNTEAFF.

The chain uses TRBV6-5 and TRBJ2-7; a weak D match, TRBD1 (6 bases). Germline V lookup: CDR1 MNHEY, CDR2 SVGAGI. V was pared by 6 bases and J by 3 bases, with 12 bases between. This CDR3 region has 13 residues. The CDR3 loop reads CASSRTAVYEQYF. DNA for the CDR3: TGTGCCAGCAGCCGGACAGCCGTCTACGAGCAGTACTTC.

The rearrangement joins TRBV7-3 to TRBJ1-1; D remains ambiguous. This CDR3 is 14 amino acids long. Germline V CDR1 and CDR2: SGHTA, FQGTGA. Between the trimmed V and J ends, which lost 1 base and 7 bases, there was a span of 13 bases. In DNA, the CDR3 is TGTGCCAGCAGCTTAAGTGGGAACGACGGTGAAGCTTTCTTT. Translating it yields CASSLSGNDGEAFF.

The V gene is TRBV7-6, the J gene TRBJ1-2; 7 positions match TRBD1. Germline V gene lookup returns CDR1 SGHVS and CDR2 FNYEAQ. CDR3 length equals 15 residues. With V trimmed by 5 bases and J by 8 bases, 14 bases remained unmatched. The CDR3 here is CASSPRQGIREGYTF. Here the CDR3 DNA reads TGTGCCAGCAGCCCCCGACAGGGAATCCGTGAGGGCTACACCTTC. Full variable domain (rest looked up from reference TRBV7-6 and TRBJ1-2): GAGVSQSPRYKVTKRGQDVALRCDPISGHVSLYWYRQALGQGPEFLTYFNYEAQQDKSGLPNDRFSAERPEGSISTLTIQRTEQRDSAMYRCASSPRQGIREGYTFGSGTRLTVV.

The genes are TRBV4-1 and TRBJ1-4, with 9 positions matching TRBD1. The CDR3 has 15 residues. Germline-derived CDR1 and CDR2 are MGHRA and YSYEKL. V shed 4 bases, J shed 7 bases, and the junction held 7 bases outside the gene matches. The CDR3, as DNA: TGCGCCAGCAGCCGGGGGGGACAGGGACTTGAAAAACTGTTTTTT. It translates to CASSRGGQGLEKLFF.

The rearrangement joins TRBV14 to TRBJ2-2; D not certain. The CDR3 contains 13 residues. The germline V and J ends were trimmed by 4 bases and 6 bases, with 9 bases remaining between them. Germline CDR1 SGHDN, CDR2 FVKESK. In DNA form, the CDR3 reads TGTGCCAGCAGCCTGATTATTGCCGGGGAGCTGTTTTTT. Its translation is CASSLIIAGELFF.

The V and J genes are TRBV6-5 and TRBJ1-1; 7 nucleotides align to TRBD1. V shed 5 bases, J shed 1 base, and the junction held 7 bases outside the gene matches. CDR3 length equals 15 residues. The germline CDR1 and CDR2 sequences are MNHEY and SVGAGI. CDR3 sequence: CASSQTGQQNTEAFF. Here the CDR3 DNA reads TGTGCCAGCAGTCAAACGGGACAGCAGAACACTGAAGCTTTCTTT.

This rearrangement joins TRBV29-1 to TRBJ1-2, with D hard to call. CDR3 length equals 13 residues. The germline V and J ends were trimmed by 4 bases and 4 bases, with 13 bases remaining between them. Germline V gene lookup returns CDR1 SQVTM and CDR2 ANQGSEA. The CDR3 DNA sequence: TGCAGCGTTGGACCGGTGGGAGGCTATGGCTACACCTTC. Protein: CSVGPVGGYGYTF.

V usage is TRBV20-1 and J usage is TRBJ2-5; D remains ambiguous. V lost 3 bases and J lost 5, with 10 bases in between. Per germline, CDR1 DFQATT and CDR2 SNEGSKA (reference sequence). CDR3 length equals 12 residues. CDR3 DNA: TGCAGTGCTAGTTCCTCGACGGAGACCCAGTACTTC. Amino acids: CSASSSTETQYF.

This clone was detected only once. This chain links TRBV18 with TRBJ2-7; D might be TRBD1 (6 bases). CDR3 length: 13 residues. The V gene's germline CDR1 is KGHSH and CDR2 LQKENI. Deletions cut 3 bases from V and 4 bases from J, with 10 bases between. The CDR3 is CASSPDGQYEQYF. CDR3 DNA sequence: TGTGCCAGCTCACCTGATGGACAGTACGAGCAGTACTTC.